These 5 T cell receptor beta chains came from one sample sequenced in a study of OX40 agonist ivuxolimab in advanced cancers. Some clones are missing from TCRdb's copy, which holds only in-frame ones; the method was immunoSEQ multiplex PCR. The sample has around 64,000 clones; 80% to 85% are singletons. Sequencing used CD4+ or CD8+ T cells sorted from blood, obtained in a trial of the OX40 agonist ivuxolimab. The receptors here all came from an adult with an advanced solid tumor such as melanoma, head and neck, liver or kidney cancer.

The chain joins TRBV18 to TRBJ2-1; 7 nucleotides line up with TRBD1. The CDR3 totals 15 residues. Trimming removed 6 bases from V and 5 bases from J; junction bases left unmatched: 10. CDR1 and CDR2 (germline): KGHSH, LQKENI. The CDR3 reads CASSPLQGRDNEQFF. CDR3 nucleotides: TGTGCCAGCTCGCCGTTACAGGGGCGCGACAATGAGCAGTTCTTC.

The chain employs TRBV9 and TRBJ1-3; D ambiguous. Trimming removed 3 bases at V and 4 bases at J, with 14 bases between. CDR3 length: 15 residues. The germline gives CDR1 SGDLS, CDR2 YYNGEE. CDR3 bases: TGTGCCAGCAGCGAGAGCGAGATCAGCGGAAACACCATATATTTT. This codes for CASSESEISGNTIYF. Drawing the rest from reference TRBV9 and TRBJ1-3, the complete variable domain is DSGVTQTPKHLITATGQRVTLRCSPRSGDLSVYWYQQSLDQGLQFLIQYYNGEERAKGNILERFSAQQFPDLHSELNLSSLELGDSALYFCASSESEISGNTIYFGEGSWLTVV.

This clone was seen just once. The V and J genes are TRBV5-8 and TRBJ1-4; D is possibly TRBD1 (5 bases). V shed 5 bases and J shed 5 bases, with 16 bases lying between them. The CDR3 loop spans 15 amino acids. The germline V gene encodes CDR1 SGHTS and CDR2 YDEGEE. CDR3 amino acids: CASSSTGTANEKLFF. The CDR3 bases are TGTGCCAGCAGTTCTACCGGGACGGCAAATGAAAAACTGTTTTTT.

The V and J genes are TRBV10-3 and TRBJ2-5; no definite D call. The CDR3 sequence is 14 residues long. V was shortened by 0 bases and J by 0 bases, with 5 bases between the two germline ends. Per the germline V gene, CDR1 is ENHRY and CDR2 is SYGVKD. The CDR3 DNA reads as TGTGCCATCAGTGAGTCGACGAACCAAGAGACCCAGTACTTC. It yields the protein CAISESTNQETQYF.

This clone was seen more than once but under ten times. The genes are TRBV6-4 and TRBJ1-1, with a tentative D call TRBD1 (5 bases). V was shortened by 5 bases and J by 4 bases, with 11 bases between the two germline ends. Per germline, CDR1 MRHNA and CDR2 SNTAGT. The CDR3 covers 13 residues. CDR3 sequence: CASSLDSSTEAFF. CDR3 DNA: TGTGCCAGCAGTCTAGACAGTAGCACTGAAGCTTTCTTT.